This TCR beta chain derives from a study of control samples from healthy donors and cancer patients. Only in-frame clones appear in the TCRdb table, and some are missing; sequencing was by immunoSEQ multiplex PCR. The sample lists about 150,000 clones; more than 85% were seen once. V gave up 4 bases and J gave up 1 base; unmatched junction bases: 11. The CDR3 has 18 amino acids. Germline CDR1 reads SGDLS; CDR2 reads YYNGEE. Sequences were obtained from blood. The chain carries TRBV9 and TRBJ1-1; 12 nucleotides agree with TRBD1. This TCR was sampled from a man aged 18 to 35 in good health. The CDR3 here is CASSSSRGQGARNTEAFF. The CDR3 region has the DNA TGTGCCAGCAGCTCGAGTAGGGGACAGGGGGCCAGGAACACTGAAGCTTTCTTT.